Following are 16 T cell receptor beta chains from one sample sequenced in a study of regulatory T cells in long-lasting Graves disease. Time point specified: persistent/refractory GD, antithyroid drugs over 5 years with positive TRAb. The TCR library was made from RNA extracted from PBMCs. Building of the TCR beta libraries involved iRepertoire HTBI primers and Arm-PCR of CDR3 regions. TCRdb re-called the multiplex PCR reads through MiXCR, storing one row per CDR3 protein. The sample lists 400,000 or so distinct CDR3 sequences; around a quarter were seen once. The sample was peripheral blood mononuclear cells (PBMCs), taken when the disease was refractory, from a patient treated with antithyroid drugs. Receptor source: a female donor with Graves disease.

V gene TRBV10-3 combines with J gene TRBJ1-4; D not certain. V shed 1 base and J shed 5 bases, with 5 bases lying between them. The germline CDR1 and CDR2 sequences are ENHRY and SYGVKD. There are 13 residues in the CDR3. The CDR3 nucleotides are TGTGCCATCAGTGAGTGGGAGAATGAAAAACTGTTTTTT. Protein sequence: CAISEWENEKLFF.

In this sample, this clonotype turned up many times. The chain is built from TRBV6-1 and TRBJ2-5, with D perhaps matching TRBD2 (6 bases). This CDR3 contains 14 residues. V was clipped by 7 bases and J by 2 bases, with 14 bases between them. Per germline, CDR1 MNHNS and CDR2 SASEGT. In nucleotides, the CDR3 is TGTGCCAGCAAAGGAATGGCGGGGCAAGAGACCCAGTACTTC. This sequence encodes CASKGMAGQETQYF.

The table lists this clonotype with many counts. The CDR3 protein is CASSETTGSEQYF. In DNA, the CDR3 is TGTGCCAGCAGTGAAACAACAGGGAGTGAGCAGTACTTC. This sequence joins TRBV6-1 and TRBJ2-7; TRBD1 might be the D (6 bases). With 2 bases removed from V and 7 bases from J, the gap between germline ends came to 12 bases. The germline gives CDR1 MNHNS, CDR2 SASEGT. This CDR3 comprises 13 residues.

In this sample, this clonotype turned up a few times. This chain joins TRBV6-5 and TRBJ2-4; 9 bases match TRBD1. CDR1 and CDR2 from the germline V gene are MNHEY and SVGAGI. The ends lost 0 bases at V and 6 bases at J; junction bases unmatched: 6. The CDR3 length is 16 residues. CDR3 nucleotides: TGTGCCAGCAGTTACTCGGGGACAGGGAGCGTAAACATTCAGTACTTC. It translates to CASSYSGTGSVNIQYF.

This clonotype was observed many times. The chain has TRBV2 and TRBJ2-7, with 9 bases that match TRBD1. This CDR3 is 13 amino acids long. With V trimmed by 8 bases and J by 3 bases, 5 bases remained unmatched. Germline CDR1 is SNHLY and CDR2 is FYNNEI. The CDR3 nucleotides are TGTGCCAGCCTCCGGGACAGGGACTACGAGCAGTACTTC. This encodes CASLRDRDYEQYF.

This clonotype showed up many times. The V and J genes are TRBV20-1 and TRBJ2-7; D may match TRBD1 or TRBD2 (5 bases each). This CDR3 spans 15 amino acids. Germline CDR1 DFQATT, CDR2 SNEGSKA (reference sequence). With 3 bases removed from V and 2 bases from J, the gap between germline ends came to 17 bases. The CDR3 reads CSASRPQADTYEQYF. The CDR3 DNA reads as TGCAGTGCTAGCCGCCCCCAAGCGGACACCTACGAGCAGTACTTC.

This clonotype was counted ten times or more. The rearrangement joins TRBV10-3 to TRBJ1-6; no clear D. CDR1 is ENHRY and CDR2 is SYGVKD in the germline V gene. This CDR3 has 15 amino acids. Trimming left V 4 bases short and J 6 bases short, with 13 bases between. The CDR3 sequence: CAISGPTVGNSPLHF. CDR3 in DNA: TGTGCCATCAGTGGTCCAACAGTGGGTAATTCACCCCTCCACTTT.

The chain combines TRBV2 with TRBJ1-1, with 9 bases that match TRBD1. Germline CDR1 and CDR2: SNHLY and FYNNEI. This CDR3 spans 14 amino acids. The trim removed 10 bases at V and 4 bases at J, leaving 10 bases unmatched. CDR3 sequence (DNA): TGTGCCAACAGCCTACAGGGGGCCTTCACTGAAGCTTTCTTT. Translated: CANSLQGAFTEAFF.

This chain links TRBV27 with TRBJ1-1, with D maybe TRBD1 (6 bases). This CDR3 comprises 15 residues. The V gene's germline CDR1 is MNHEY and CDR2 SMNVEV (reference sequence). The ends were cut back, 5 bases at V and 4 bases at J, with 17 bases in the middle. CDR3 DNA: TGTGCCAGCAGTATTCAAGCCAGGGGTGGCACTGAAGCTTTCTTT. It translates to CASSIQARGGTEAFF.

This rearrangement joins TRBV11-2 to TRBJ1-1; D remains unclear. The germline gives CDR1 SGHAT, CDR2 FQNNGV. This CDR3 comprises 14 residues. The ends were cut back, 0 bases at V and 1 base at J, with 6 bases in the middle. In nucleotides, the CDR3 is TGTGCCAGCAGCTTAGAGCTGGGGAACACTGAAGCTTTCTTT. Protein: CASSLELGNTEAFF.

This clonotype has more than one count but fewer than ten. The chain employs TRBV13 and TRBJ2-7; no reliable D call. The germline CDR1 and CDR2 sequences are PRHDT and FYEKMQ (reference sequence). This CDR3 is 13 amino acids long. Trimming left V 5 bases short and J 6 bases short, with 14 bases between. The CDR3, as DNA: TGTGCCAGCAGCGAGACCCTTCGTGGCGAGCAGTACTTC. It encodes CASSETLRGEQYF.

This chain joins TRBV29-1 and TRBJ2-6; 10 nucleotides align to TRBD1. This CDR3 has 16 amino acids. The V segment lost 6 bases and the J segment 0 bases; nucleotides outside the gene matches: 5. Germline CDR1 and CDR2: SQVTM and ANQGSEA. CDR3: CSVAGTGVSGANVLTF. The CDR3 nucleotides are TGCAGCGTAGCTGGGACAGGGGTCTCTGGGGCCAACGTCCTGACTTTC.

This clonotype showed up just a few times. CDR3 bases: TGCAGTGCTCCGGGGACTAGAAAGGAGACCCAGTACTTC. Translating it yields CSAPGTRKETQYF. This sequence joins TRBV20-1 and TRBJ2-5; TRBD2 agrees at 8 bases. The trim removed 5 bases at V and 5 bases at J, leaving 7 bases unmatched. CDR1 is DFQATT, CDR2 SNEGSKA, per germline (reference sequence). This CDR3 is 13 amino acids long.

This chain links TRBV6-2 or TRBV6-3 with TRBJ2-6; D is ambiguous. This CDR3 spans 16 amino acids. Trimming took 0 bases from V and 1 from J, leaving 7 bases between them. Per germline, CDR1 MNHEY and CDR2 SVGEGT. The CDR3 region is CASSYSAGSGANVLTF. CDR3 in DNA: TGTGCCAGCAGTTACTCAGCTGGGTCTGGGGCCAACGTCCTGACTTTC.

This rearrangement joins TRBV7-2 to TRBJ1-1; weak D call: TRBD1 (6 bases). Trimming shortened V by 6 bases and J by 8 bases, and 13 bases separated the two germline ends. Per germline, CDR1 SGHTA and CDR2 FQGNSA. There are 12 residues in the CDR3. The CDR3 reads CASRVGHFEAFF. CDR3 sequence (DNA): TGTGCCAGCAGGGTGGGACACTTCGAAGCTTTCTTT.

This clonotype was detected many times. This chain joins TRBV7-2 and TRBJ1-2; D gene uncertain. Germline assignment: CDR1 SGHTA and CDR2 FQGNSA. V was shortened by 2 bases and J by 4 bases, with 17 bases between the two germline ends. The CDR3 spans 16 residues. CDR3 sequence reads: CASSLSNVVVVYGYTF. The DNA of the CDR3 is TGTGCCAGCAGCTTATCGAACGTGGTGGTAGTCTATGGCTACACCTTC.